Below, one T cell receptor beta chain is given with its context. The antigen is not known. This sample stems from a study of T cell responses to AZD1222 COVID-19 vaccine. Whole-study results and caveats: Mostly white British, mostly female donors; authors suggested clonal diversity may be underestimated.

The method was immunoSEQ multiplex PCR; TCRdb's version includes in-frame clones alone and lacks a portion of them. Of some 120,000 clones listed, around 90% were seen once; the top ten hold over 1.2%. This CDR3 spans 16 amino acids. Trimming stripped 0 bases from V and 6 bases from J, with 17 bases between. Per germline, CDR1 LGHDT and CDR2 YNNKEL (reference sequence). The TCR sequence derives from an adult in good health. Here the sequenced sample was peripheral blood, taken on day 0 of AZD1222 vaccination. The V call is TRBV3-1 (or the pseudogene TRBV3-2), the J call TRBJ1-1; TRBD1 might be the D (6 bases). The CDR3 coding sequence is TGTGCCAGCAGCCAAGATTCACAGGGTAGCTTCTCTGAAGCTTTCTTT. Residues: CASSQDSQGSFSEAFF.